The text below deals with one T cell receptor beta chain. Its target antigen remains unknown. Base qualities are not recorded, but no much larger clone differs from it by a single base. This sample is part of a study of a mutant IDH1 vaccine in newly diagnosed glioma (dated by TCRdb to the early 2020s). Describing the broader study: Eight vaccinations were administered to patients in weeks 1, 3, 5, 7, 11, 15, 19 and 23, corresponding to visits V03 through V10. Vaccination started 4-6 weeks after radiotherapy alone, or was given together with temozolomide cycles in the groups whose treatment included chemotherapy. The roughly 32 treated patients were roughly 62% male and roughly 40% female, with a mean age of approximately 40 years. Prior to enrollment, standard therapy consisting of radiotherapy alone, temozolomide alone, or radiochemotherapy with temozolomide had been administered to patients, with the combination being received by most patients. Peripheral blood was collected at six visits: V03 (baseline), V05, V07, V10, V12 and V13. Longitudinal TCRB deep sequencing was done for 25 to 30 treated patients, wherever samples were available for exploratory analyses. The full study reports these points: Pseudoprogression appeared unrelated to alterations in the top peripheral T cell clonotypes detected by TCRB sequencing. Immune responses induced by the vaccine were seen in more than 85% of patients across multiple MHC alleles. The authors noted that analyses of patient blood samples could not be reproduced because of sample limitations. PBMC samples for TCRB deep sequencing were selected based on availability.

The time point label of this sample denotes: week 5, during vaccination. Each vaccine dose, consisting of 300 ug of a 20-mer mutant IDH1 peptide in Montanide, was administered subcutaneously with topical imiquimod. Donors had newly diagnosed WHO grade 3 or 4 IDH1-mutant astrocytomas with loss of nuclear ATRX. The samples were drawn from NOA16, a multicentre, single-arm, open-label phase I trial in Germany that tested a mutant IDH1 peptide vaccine in humans for the first time. Genomic DNA for TCRB sequencing was extracted from EDTA blood using the DNeasy Blood and Tissue Kit. Libraries came from the immunoSEQ multiplex PCR assay. Following the manufacturer's protocol, the hsTCRB Kit was used to amplify rearranged TCR beta chain sequences. TCRB libraries were sequenced on an Illumina MiSeq. On the authors' methods: The kit vendor's proprietary platform handled demultiplexing, trimming and gene mapping. Here the immuneACCESS table is served through TCRdb, limited to in-frame sequences with V and J called. Missing clones are a known gap in these copies; in checked studies unresolved V genes cover under half, and the rest lacks a known reason. V, J and clone size are taken as reported in that table, and D and trimming were inferred from the DNA itself. In all, the sample holds some 48,000 clones, and roughly 78% of those were seen once. The leading ten clones occupy under 2% of the sample.

The CDR1 and CDR2 encoded by the germline V gene are SGHRS and YFSETQ. V loses 4 bases, J loses 0 bases, and the germline ends lie 13 bases apart. The CDR3 measures 15 amino acids from cysteine to phenylalanine. Left in the record is the CDR3 DNA by itself, 45 bases read in frame from the first base. The material sequenced was PBMCs, taken from a glioma patient whose treatment included an IDH1 peptide vaccine. The chain joins TRBV5-1 to TRBJ1-2, with no confidently assigned D gene. The receptor was isolated from a woman aged 40 to 50 with glioma. The DNA sequence follows: TGCGCCAGCAGCGCCCAAGGTCAGACTAACTATGGCTACACCTTC. The resulting protein is CASSAQGQTNYGYTF.